The clone carrying this T cell receptor beta chain appeared many times. Antigen specificity is unknown. The CDR3 has 17 amino acids. Germline CDR1 SGHDN, CDR2 FVKESK. V gave up 0 bases and J gave up 8 bases, with 20 bases separating them. The data stem from a study of T cell repertoires in cytomegalovirus infection. Turning to the study itself: The public TCR beta signatures pointed to both CMV infection and matching HLA type.

Study outcomes and limitations: HLA-C-restricted CMV-specific TCR beta clonotypes prevailed in the ex vivo response.

TCRdb reprocessed the reads with MiXCR, giving one entry per CDR3 protein. The table records 200,000 to 300,000 distinct CDR3 sequences, around 12% of them present only once. The chain recombines TRBV14 with TRBJ2-1, with D perhaps TRBD2 (6 bases). The source of this sequence is a human donor in good health (CMV status not recorded). Some clones in this sample may be carry-over from other donors' samples. Sequencing input: PBMCs. Here the CDR3 DNA reads TGTGCCAGCAGCCAAGAACCGGCCGGGAGAGGCCGCGATGAGCAGTTCTTC. Its translation is CASSQEPAGRGRDEQFF.